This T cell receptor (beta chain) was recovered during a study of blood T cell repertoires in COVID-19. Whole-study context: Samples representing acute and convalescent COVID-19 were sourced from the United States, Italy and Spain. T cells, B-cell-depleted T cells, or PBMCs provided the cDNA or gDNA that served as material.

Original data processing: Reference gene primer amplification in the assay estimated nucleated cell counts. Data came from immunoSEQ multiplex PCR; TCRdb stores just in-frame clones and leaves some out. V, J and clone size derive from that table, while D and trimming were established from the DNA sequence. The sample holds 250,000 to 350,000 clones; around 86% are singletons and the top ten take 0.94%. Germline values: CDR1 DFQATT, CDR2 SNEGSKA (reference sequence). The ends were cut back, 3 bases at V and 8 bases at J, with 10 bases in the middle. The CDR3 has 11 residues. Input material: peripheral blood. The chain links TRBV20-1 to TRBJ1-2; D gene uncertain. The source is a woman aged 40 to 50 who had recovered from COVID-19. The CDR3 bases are TGCAGTGCTAGTGGGGAGGTAGGCTACACCTTC. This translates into CSASGEVGYTF.